This TCR beta chain comes out of a study of blood T cells in healthy people across ages. The CDR3 is 17 amino acids. Germline CDR1 reads SGHTA; CDR2 reads FQGNSA. Trimming cost V 1 base and J 5 bases; bases outside gene matches: 8. Through a sample-barcoded 5' primer and a J-beta primer mix, a second PCR was run for roughly 7 to 12 cycles. From the 5' RACE reads, TCRdb called clonotypes with MiXCR, one entry per CDR3 protein. The table shows roughly 800,000 distinct CDR3 sequences, with approximately 25% occurring only once. The sample was also linked to a second study, of T cells of mothers and their children.

This TCR was recovered from a boy younger than 18 in good health. The source material was blood. This chain links TRBV7-2 with TRBJ2-3, with 11 bases fitting TRBD2. CDR3 coding DNA: TGTGCCAGCAGCTTAGTGGTTAGCGGGGGGGCCAGAGATACGCAGTATTTT. It encodes CASSLVVSGGARDTQYF. The full variable domain, completed using reference TRBV7-2 and TRBJ2-3, is GAGVSQSPSNKVTEKGKDVELRCDPISGHTALYWYRQSLGQGLEFLIYFQGNSAPDKSGLPSDRFSAERTGGSVSTLTIQRTQQEDSAVYLCASSLVVSGGARDTQYFGPGTRLTVL.